The clone carrying this TCR beta chain was detected many times. TCRdb re-derived calls from the 5' RACE reads in MiXCR, one entry per CDR3 protein. The sample carries fewer than 80,000 distinct CDR3 sequences, roughly a tenth recorded once. The entry originates in a study of early T cells in non-severe SARS-CoV-2 infection. Study overall: Unpaired chains resulted from sequencing bulk RNA of unsorted whole blood.

The CDR3 totals 17 residues. Looked up from germline, CDR1 is MNHEY and CDR2 is SVGAGI. V lost 4 bases and J lost 4, with 20 bases in between. The sample consisted of whole blood. The sequence derives from an adult who was a healthcare worker with PCR-confirmed SARS-CoV-2 infection or an uninfected control (not recorded which). This sequence joins TRBV6-5 and TRBJ2-1, with D maybe TRBD1 (7 bases). This chain's CDR3 is CASSSLPGGTHYNEQFF. In DNA, the CDR3 is TGTGCCAGCAGTTCCCTTCCAGGGGGGACCCATTACAATGAGCAGTTCTTC.